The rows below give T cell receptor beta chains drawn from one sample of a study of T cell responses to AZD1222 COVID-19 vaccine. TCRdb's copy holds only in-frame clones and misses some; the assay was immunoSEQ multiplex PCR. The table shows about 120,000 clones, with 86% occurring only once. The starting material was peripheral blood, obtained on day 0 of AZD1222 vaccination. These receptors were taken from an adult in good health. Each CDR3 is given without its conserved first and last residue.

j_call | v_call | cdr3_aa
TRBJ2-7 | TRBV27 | ASRLSKGYEQY
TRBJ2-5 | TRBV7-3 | ASSSGQRETQY
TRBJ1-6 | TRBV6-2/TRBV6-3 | ASSYGEGRSPLH
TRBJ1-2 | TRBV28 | ASSEPQAPYGYT
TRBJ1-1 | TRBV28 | ASSSIKGQGAITEAF
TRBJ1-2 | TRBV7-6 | ASSLVGDGYT
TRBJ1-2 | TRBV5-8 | ASSLTGAKYGYT
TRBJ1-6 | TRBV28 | ASSSTGDNSPLH
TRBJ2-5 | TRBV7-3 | ASSRGLGETQY
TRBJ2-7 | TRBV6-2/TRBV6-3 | ASSYVPAASAYSYEQY
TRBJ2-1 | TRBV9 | ASSPRAGSPSHYNEQF
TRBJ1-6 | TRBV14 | ASSLGQGWNSPLH
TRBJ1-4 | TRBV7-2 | ASSFPGRTRRKLF
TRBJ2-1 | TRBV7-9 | ASSLKSPRINEQF
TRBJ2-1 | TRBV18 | ASSPDLAGGGDEQF
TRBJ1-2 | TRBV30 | AWRGAGVRAGGYT
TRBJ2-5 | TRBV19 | ASSPRTNQETQY
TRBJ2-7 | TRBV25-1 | ASSSDRSYEQY
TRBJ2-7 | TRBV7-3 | ASSLSGGYEQY
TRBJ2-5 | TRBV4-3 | ASSQGDRGRETQY
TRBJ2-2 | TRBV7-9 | ASSSQRTGTNTGELF
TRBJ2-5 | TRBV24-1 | ATSTNRRQY
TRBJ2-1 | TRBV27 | ASSLSGPPYNEQF
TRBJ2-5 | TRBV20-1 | SASMGGETQY
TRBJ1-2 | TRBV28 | ASSVPTQSHGYT
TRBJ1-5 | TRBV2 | ASRGTASNQPQH
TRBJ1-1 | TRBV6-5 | ASSYGGAKTEAF
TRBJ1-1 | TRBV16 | ASSQFGVNTEAF
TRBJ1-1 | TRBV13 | ASSLVPKIATENTEAF
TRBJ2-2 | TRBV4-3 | ASSLDRGRAGELF
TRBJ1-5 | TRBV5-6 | ASSFQPDQPQH
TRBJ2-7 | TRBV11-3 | ASSLYGGTYEQY
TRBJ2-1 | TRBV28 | ASSLMGGGTSSYNEQF
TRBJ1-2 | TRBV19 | ASSINQGGGYT
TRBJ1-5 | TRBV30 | AWNPSGLGGNQPQH
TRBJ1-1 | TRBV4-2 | ASSQGVHTEAF
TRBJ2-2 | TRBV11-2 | ASSLAGGPLGGELF
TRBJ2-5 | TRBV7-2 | ASSANRGQETQY
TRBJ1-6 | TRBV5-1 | ASRLGGQVDSPLH
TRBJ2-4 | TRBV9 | ASSVFSGGASKNIQY